This T cell receptor (beta chain) originates from a study of Ad26.COV2.S vaccination and SARS-CoV-2 variants. Study information: Donor allocation was to the COV1001 Ad26.COV2.S trial arm.

Treatment specified: 19 received Ad26.COV2.S at low or high dose, single or two shots; 5 received placebo; per-sample allocation not given. On day 63 after the first injection, vaccine and placebo recipients gave samples. Regarding the study as a whole: While placebo recipients had lower spike-specific TCR breadth, vaccine recipients had more.

Generated by immunoSEQ multiplex PCR, the TCRdb table keeps only in-frame clones and is missing some. The table includes approximately 340,000 clones, 70% to 90% detected once. On this clone: Antigen: not known.

Specimen: peripheral blood, collected in a trial of Ad26.COV2.S vaccine versus placebo. The source of this sequence is a person aged 18 to 59 who received the Ad26.COV2.S COVID-19 vaccine or a placebo.

The CDR3 region has the DNA TGTGCCAGCTCTCCAGACGCGATCCCCAATTCACCCCTCCACTTT. This translates into CASSPDAIPNSPLHF. J is TRBJ1-6 and V is TRBV18; D unresolved. Germline V gives CDR1 KGHSH, CDR2 LQKENI. Trimming cost V 6 bases and J 7 bases, with 16 bases left between them. CDR3 length equals 15 residues.